A single TCR beta chain is shown here with its context. The data were taken from a study of blood T cell repertoires in COVID-19. Overall study context: Some COVID-19 samples were acute and others convalescent; all came from the United States, Italy and Spain. T cells, B-cell-depleted T cells, or PBMCs supplied cDNA or gDNA.

Authors' methods: Amplification with reference gene primers provided the estimates of nucleated cell counts. Generated by immunoSEQ multiplex PCR, the TCRdb table keeps only in-frame clones and is missing some. V and J calls and clone size follow that table, whereas D and trimming were derived from the DNA. The sample has 45,000 to 55,000 clones, 80% to 95% seen once; the top ten hold 3.1%. Trimming pared 7 bases from V and 5 bases from J, leaving 14 bases between. Looked up from germline, CDR1 is SGHAT and CDR2 is FQNNGV. The CDR3 is 13 amino acids. The specimen sequenced was peripheral blood. This sequence was found in a human donor in a cohort sampled during active COVID-19. V gene TRBV11-2 combines with J gene TRBJ2-5; D is unresolved. The CDR3 loop is CASTKAPAETQYF. In DNA form, the CDR3 reads TGTGCCAGCACCAAGGCTCCAGCGGAGACCCAGTACTTC.